Included here is one T cell receptor (beta chain) sequence, with context. The data originate from a study of cytomegalovirus exposure and HLA in healthy donors. The CDR3 runs 11 residues. After removal of 6 bases from V and 15 bases from J, the junction contained 9 bases not matched to a gene. Germline V gene sequence: CDR1 DFQATT, CDR2 SNEGSKA (reference sequence). PCR employed 60 Vbeta and 13 Jbeta primers. The table came from immunoSEQ multiplex PCR; TCRdb's copy has only in-frame clones and leaves some out. The sample holds fewer than 200,000 clones, about four fifths seen once. This clonotype was sampled from a girl between 10 and 17 years old in good health and CMV-seropositive. Sequenced: PBMCs. This rearrangement joins TRBV20-1 to TRBJ2-1; TRBD1 matches at 9 bases. The CDR3: CSARFGTGLFF. Here the CDR3 DNA reads TGCAGTGCCCGTTTTGGGACAGGGCTGTTCTTC.